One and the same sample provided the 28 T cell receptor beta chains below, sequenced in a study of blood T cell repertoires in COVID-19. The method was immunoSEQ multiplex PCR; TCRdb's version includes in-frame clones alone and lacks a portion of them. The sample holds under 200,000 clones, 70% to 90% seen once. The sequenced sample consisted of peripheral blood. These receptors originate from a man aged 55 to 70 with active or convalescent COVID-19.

The CDR3 is CASSPGLLSYEQYF. The CDR3 bases are TGTGCCAGCTCACCCGGACTCCTATCCTACGAGCAGTACTTC. The chain recombines TRBV18 with TRBJ2-7; a possible D gene is TRBD2 (5 bases). The CDR3 runs 14 residues. V lost 3 bases and J lost 1, with 10 bases in between. Germline CDR1 is KGHSH and CDR2 is LQKENI.

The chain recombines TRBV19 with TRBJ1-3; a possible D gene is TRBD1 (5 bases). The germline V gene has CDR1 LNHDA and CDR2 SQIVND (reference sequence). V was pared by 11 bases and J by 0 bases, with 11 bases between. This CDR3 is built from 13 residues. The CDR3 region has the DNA TGTGCCGTGGGGCAAGGCTCTGGAAACACCATATATTTT. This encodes CAVGQGSGNTIYF. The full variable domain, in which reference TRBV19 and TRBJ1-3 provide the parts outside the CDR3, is DGGITQSPKYLFRKEGQNVTLSCEQNLNHDAMYWYRQDPGQGLRLIYYSQIVNDFQKGDIAEGYSVSREKKESFPLTVTSAQKNPTAFYLCAVGQGSGNTIYFGEGSWLTVV.

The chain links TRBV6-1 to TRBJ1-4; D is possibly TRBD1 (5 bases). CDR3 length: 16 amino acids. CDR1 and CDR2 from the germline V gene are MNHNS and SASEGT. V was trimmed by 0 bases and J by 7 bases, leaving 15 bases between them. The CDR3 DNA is TGTGCCAGCAGTGAAGCGCGCCGGGGGTTACGTGAAAAACTGTTTTTT. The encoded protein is CASSEARRGLREKLFF.

CDR3 nucleotides: TGTGCCAGTAGCCCGGCCAGGGATGCTTATAGCAATCAGCCCCAGCATTTT. Its protein product is CASSPARDAYSNQPQHF. The chain links TRBV19 to TRBJ1-5; D might be TRBD1 (5 bases). This CDR3 contains 17 residues. CDR1 LNHDA and CDR2 SQIVND come from the germline V gene (reference sequence). Trimming removed 6 bases at V and 0 bases at J, with 18 bases between.

CDR3 sequence: CASSQGLAGYTGELFF. The DNA for the CDR3 is TGTGCCAGCAGTCAAGGACTAGCGGGGTACACCGGGGAGCTGTTTTTT. This rearrangement joins TRBV5-6 to TRBJ2-2; 12 nucleotides agree with TRBD2. Germline V gives CDR1 SGHDT, CDR2 YYEEEE. CDR3 size: 16 residues. The V and J ends lost 5 bases and 3 bases, in that order; junction bases with no gene match: 5.

In DNA, the CDR3 is TGCGCCAGCAGCTCTCCCGGGACAGGGGCGAATGAGCAGTTCTTC. It encodes CASSSPGTGANEQFF. The rearrangement joins TRBV5-1 to TRBJ2-1; 10 bases match TRBD1. Germline trimming cut 3 bases from V and 7 bases from J; bases unmatched to any gene: 7. Germline-derived CDR1 and CDR2 are SGHRS and YFSETQ. The CDR3 length is 15 residues.

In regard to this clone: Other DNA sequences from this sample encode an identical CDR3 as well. The CDR3 loop reads CAISDSAGNTIYF. DNA of the CDR3: TGTGCCATCAGTGACTCGGCTGGAAACACCATATATTTT. This chain joins TRBV10-3 and TRBJ1-3, with D unclear. The germline V and J ends were trimmed by 3 bases and 2 bases, with 5 bases remaining between them. CDR3 size: 13 residues. Looked up from germline, CDR1 is ENHRY and CDR2 is SYGVKD.

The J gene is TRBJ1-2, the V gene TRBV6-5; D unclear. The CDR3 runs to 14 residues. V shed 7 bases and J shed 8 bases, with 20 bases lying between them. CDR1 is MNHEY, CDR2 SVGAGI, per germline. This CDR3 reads CASKDPGLGIGYTF. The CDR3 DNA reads TGTGCCAGCAAAGATCCGGGATTGGGTATCGGCTACACCTTC.

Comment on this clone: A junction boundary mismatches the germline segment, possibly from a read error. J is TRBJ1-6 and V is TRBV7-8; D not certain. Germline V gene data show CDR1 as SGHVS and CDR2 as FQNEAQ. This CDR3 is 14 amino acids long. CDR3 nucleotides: TGTGCCAGCAGTAAAAGTACCCTTAATTCAGCCCTCCACTTT. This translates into CASSKSTLNSALHF.

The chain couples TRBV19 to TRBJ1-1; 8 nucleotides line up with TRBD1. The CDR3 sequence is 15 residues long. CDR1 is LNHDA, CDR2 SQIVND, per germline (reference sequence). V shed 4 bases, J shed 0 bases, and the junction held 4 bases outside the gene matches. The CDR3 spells CASSSRGQLNTEAFF. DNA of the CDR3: TGTGCCAGTAGTAGCAGGGGGCAGTTGAACACTGAAGCTTTCTTT.

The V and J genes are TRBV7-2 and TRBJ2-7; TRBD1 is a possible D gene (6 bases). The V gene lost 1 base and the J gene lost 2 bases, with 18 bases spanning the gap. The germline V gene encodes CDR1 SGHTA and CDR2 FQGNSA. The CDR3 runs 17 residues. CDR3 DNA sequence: TGTGCCAGCAGCTTAGAGGGGGTCGCCCCTTTTACCTACGAGCAGTACTTC. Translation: CASSLEGVAPFTYEQYF.

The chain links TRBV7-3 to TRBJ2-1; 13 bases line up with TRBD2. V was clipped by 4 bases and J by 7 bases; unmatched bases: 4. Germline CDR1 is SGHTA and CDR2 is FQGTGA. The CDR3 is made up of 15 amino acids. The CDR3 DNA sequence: TGTGCCAGCAGCTCTCCGACTAGCGGGGGGAATGAGCAGTTCTTC. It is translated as CASSSPTSGGNEQFF.

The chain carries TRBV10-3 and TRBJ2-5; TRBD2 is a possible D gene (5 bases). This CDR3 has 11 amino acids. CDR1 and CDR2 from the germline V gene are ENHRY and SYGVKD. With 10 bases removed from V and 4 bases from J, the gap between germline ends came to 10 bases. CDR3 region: CATEEGETQYF. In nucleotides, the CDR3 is TGTGCCACTGAAGAGGGAGAGACCCAGTACTTC.

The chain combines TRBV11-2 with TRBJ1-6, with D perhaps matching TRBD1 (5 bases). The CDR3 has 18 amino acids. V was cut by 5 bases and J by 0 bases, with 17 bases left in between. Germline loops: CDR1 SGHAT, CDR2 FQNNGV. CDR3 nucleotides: TGTGCCAGCAGCCAACTTAACAGGTTCCCCTCCTATAATTCACCCCTCCACTTT. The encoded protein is CASSQLNRFPSYNSPLHF.

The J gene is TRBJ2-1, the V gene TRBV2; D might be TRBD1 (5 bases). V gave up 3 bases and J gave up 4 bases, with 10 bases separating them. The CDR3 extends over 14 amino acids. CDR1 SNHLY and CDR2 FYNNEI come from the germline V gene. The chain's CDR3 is CASSDRAWYNEQFF. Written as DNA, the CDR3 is TGTGCCAGCAGTGACAGGGCATGGTACAATGAGCAGTTCTTC.

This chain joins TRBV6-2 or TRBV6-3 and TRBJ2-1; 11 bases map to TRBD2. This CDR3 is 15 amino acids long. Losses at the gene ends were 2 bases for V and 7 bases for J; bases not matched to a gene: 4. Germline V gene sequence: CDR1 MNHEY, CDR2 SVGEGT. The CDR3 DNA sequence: TGTGCCAGCAGTTACAGTAGCGGGGGGGCGAATGAGCAGTTCTTC. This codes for CASSYSSGGANEQFF.

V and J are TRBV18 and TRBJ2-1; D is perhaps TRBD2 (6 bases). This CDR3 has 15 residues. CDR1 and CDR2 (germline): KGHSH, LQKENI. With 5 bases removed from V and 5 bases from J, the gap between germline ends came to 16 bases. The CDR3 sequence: CASSKGGEGHNEQFF. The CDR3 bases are TGTGCCAGCTCAAAAGGAGGGGAAGGGCACAATGAGCAGTTCTTC. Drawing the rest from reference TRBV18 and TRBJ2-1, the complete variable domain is NAGVMQNPRHLVRRRGQEARLRCSPMKGHSHVYWYRQLPEEGLKFMVYLQKENIIDESGMPKERFSAEFPKEGPSILRIQQVVRGDSAAYFCASSKGGEGHNEQFFGPGTRLTVL.

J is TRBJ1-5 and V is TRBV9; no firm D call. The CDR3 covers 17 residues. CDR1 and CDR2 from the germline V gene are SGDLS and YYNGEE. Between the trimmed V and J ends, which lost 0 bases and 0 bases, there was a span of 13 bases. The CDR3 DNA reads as TGTGCCAGCAGCGTAGATGTTAGAGTGATTAGCAATCAGCCCCAGCATTTT. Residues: CASSVDVRVISNQPQHF. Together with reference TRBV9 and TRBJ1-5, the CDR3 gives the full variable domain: DSGVTQTPKHLITATGQRVTLRCSPRSGDLSVYWYQQSLDQGLQFLIQYYNGEERAKGNILERFSAQQFPDLHSELNLSSLELGDSALYFCASSVDVRVISNQPQHFGDGTRLSIL.

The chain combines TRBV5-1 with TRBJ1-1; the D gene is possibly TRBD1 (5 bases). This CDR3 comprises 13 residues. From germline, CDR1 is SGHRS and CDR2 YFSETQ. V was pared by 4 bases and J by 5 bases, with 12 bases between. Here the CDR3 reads CASSLKTGTEAFF. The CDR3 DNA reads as TGCGCCAGCAGCCTTAAAACAGGTACTGAAGCTTTCTTT. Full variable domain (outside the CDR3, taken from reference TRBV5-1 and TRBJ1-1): KAGVTQTPRYLIKTRGQQVTLSCSPISGHRSVSWYQQTPGQGLQFLFEYFSETQRNKGNFPGRFSGRQFSNSRSEMNVSTLELGDSALYLCASSLKTGTEAFFGQGTRLTVV.

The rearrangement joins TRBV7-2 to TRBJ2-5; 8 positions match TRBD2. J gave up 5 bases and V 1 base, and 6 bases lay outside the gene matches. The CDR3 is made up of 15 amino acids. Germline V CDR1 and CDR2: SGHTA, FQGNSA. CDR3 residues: CASSLGGGGSETQYF. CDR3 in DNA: TGTGCCAGCAGCTTAGGTGGCGGGGGGTCGGAGACCCAGTACTTC.

The CDR3: CATSAASTSNDEQFF. As DNA, the CDR3 is TGTGCCACCAGTGCCGCCTCAACTAGTAACGATGAGCAGTTCTTC. The chain combines TRBV24-1 with TRBJ2-1; possibly TRBD2 for D (5 bases). Germline assignment: CDR1 KGHDR and CDR2 SFDVKD. V was shortened by 5 bases and J by 8 bases, with 18 bases between the two germline ends. This CDR3 region has 15 residues.

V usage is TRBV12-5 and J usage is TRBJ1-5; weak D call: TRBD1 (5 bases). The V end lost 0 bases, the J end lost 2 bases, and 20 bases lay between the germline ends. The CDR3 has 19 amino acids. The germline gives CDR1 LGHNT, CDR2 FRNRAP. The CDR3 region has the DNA TGTGCTAGTGGTTTGGTACCCGACGGGCAGGGATGGGGCAATCAGCCCCAGCATTTT. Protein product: CASGLVPDGQGWGNQPQHF. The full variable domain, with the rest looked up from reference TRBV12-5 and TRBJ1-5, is DARVTQTPRHKVTEMGQEVTMRCQPILGHNTVFWYRQTMMQGLELLAYFRNRAPLDDSGMPKDRFSAEMPDATLATLKIQPSEPRDSAVYFCASGLVPDGQGWGNQPQHFGDGTRLSIL.

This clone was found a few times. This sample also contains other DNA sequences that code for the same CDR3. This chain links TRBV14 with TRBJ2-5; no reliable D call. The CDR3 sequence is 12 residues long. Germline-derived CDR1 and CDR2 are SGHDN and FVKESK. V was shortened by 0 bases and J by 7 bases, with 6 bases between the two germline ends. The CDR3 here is CASSQDLRTQYF. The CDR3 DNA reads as TGTGCCAGCAGCCAAGATCTACGGACCCAGTACTTC.

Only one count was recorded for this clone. In DNA, the CDR3 is TGTGCCTGGAGTGTACTAGGGGGGGGCGGTCAGCCCCAGCATTTT. Residues: CAWSVLGGGGQPQHF. The genes are TRBV30 and TRBJ1-5; tentatively, D is TRBD1 (6 bases). V was pared by 0 bases and J by 6 bases, with 15 bases between. The CDR3 extends over 15 amino acids. Germline CDR1 and CDR2: GTSNPN and SVGIG (reference sequence). Looking up the rest from reference TRBV30 and TRBJ1-5 gives the full variable domain: SQTIHQWPATLVQPVGSPLSLECTVEGTSNPNLYWYRQAAGRGLQLLFYSVGIGQISSEVPQNLSASRPQDRQFILSSKKLLLSDSGFYLCAWSVLGGGGQPQHFGDGTRLSIL.

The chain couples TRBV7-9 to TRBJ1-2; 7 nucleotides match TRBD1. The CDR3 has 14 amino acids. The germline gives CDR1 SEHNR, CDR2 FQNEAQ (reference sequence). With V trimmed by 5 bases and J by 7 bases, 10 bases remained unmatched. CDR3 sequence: CASSRTGNQAGYTF. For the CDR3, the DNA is TGTGCCAGCAGCCGGACAGGTAACCAAGCTGGCTACACCTTC.

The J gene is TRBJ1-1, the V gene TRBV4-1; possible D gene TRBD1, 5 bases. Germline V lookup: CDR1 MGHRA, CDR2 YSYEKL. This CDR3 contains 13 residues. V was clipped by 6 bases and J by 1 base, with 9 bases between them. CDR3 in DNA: TGCGCCAGCAGAGGGGCCACGAACACTGAAGCTTTCTTT. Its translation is CASRGATNTEAFF.

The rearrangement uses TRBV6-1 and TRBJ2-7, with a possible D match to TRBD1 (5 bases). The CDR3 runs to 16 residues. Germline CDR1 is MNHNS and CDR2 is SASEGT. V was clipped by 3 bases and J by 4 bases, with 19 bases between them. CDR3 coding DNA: TGTGCCAGCAGTGACGCTTGGGCAGGGCTTACGTACGAGCAGTACTTC. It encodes CASSDAWAGLTYEQYF.

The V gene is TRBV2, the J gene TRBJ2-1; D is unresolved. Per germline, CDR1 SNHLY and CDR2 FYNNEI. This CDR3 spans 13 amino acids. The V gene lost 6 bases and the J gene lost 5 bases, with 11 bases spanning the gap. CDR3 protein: CASSQNSNNEQFF. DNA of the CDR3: TGTGCCAGCAGCCAAAACTCGAACAATGAGCAGTTCTTC.